The T cell receptor beta chain under discussion was sequenced for a study of cytomegalovirus exposure and HLA in healthy donors. A word on this clone: As yet, its antigen is unknown.

Study-level points and caveats: Most TCR sequences proved rare, with some public TCRs found in many donors. Three chains tied to CMV proved CMV antigen-specific in vitro. Cytomegalovirus-associated status was assigned to fewer than 200 TCR beta chains.

The validation cohort, a group of 120 or so subjects, included the donors and was separate from the approximately 700-subject first cohort. The method was immunoSEQ multiplex PCR; TCRdb's version includes in-frame clones alone and lacks a portion of them. In the table there are 98,000 or so clones, around 85% of which are singletons. This receptor was obtained from a woman between 18 and 30 years old in good health and CMV-seronegative. Sequenced: PBMCs.

The CDR3 loop reads CAWVRTEVNNSPLHF. CDR3 nucleotide sequence: TGTGCCTGGGTAAGGACAGAGGTCAATAATTCACCCCTCCACTTT. This chain joins TRBV30 and TRBJ1-6; D is perhaps TRBD1 (6 bases). CDR1 and CDR2 (germline): GTSNPN, SVGIG (reference sequence). V was trimmed by 5 bases and J by 5 bases, leaving 16 bases between them. The CDR3 runs 15 residues.